This TCR beta chain was captured by sequencing in a study of shared clonotypes between healthy human individuals. Whole-study findings and limits: Relative to memory subsets, naive subsets generally showed larger estimated richness.

All donors were healthy HIV-negative adults lacking recent acute infections or vaccinations. The CD8 memory fraction combined CD45RO+ cells with TemRA cells (CCR7-negative CD45RA+). Deletions cut 5 bases from V and 0 bases from J, with 14 bases between. CDR3 size: 16 residues. Per germline, CDR1 MNHEY and CDR2 SMNVEV (reference sequence). In replicate PCRs of sorted subsets, roughly 200 ng DNA, approximately 30,000 T cell genomes, was used. Using immunoSEQ multiplex PCR, the repertoire was profiled, and TCRdb retains in-frame clones only, with some absent. The sample lists around 690,000 clones; about 90% were seen once. Comment on this clone: Its target is unknown.

This receptor was identified in a man aged 18 to 29 in good health. Some clones in this sample may be carry-over from other donors' samples. What was sequenced was memory CD8+ T cells from PBMCs. Subset reported: CD45RO+ cells pooled with CCR7-negative TemRA cells. The chain carries TRBV27 and TRBJ1-5; D call uncertain. The CDR3 protein is CASSPSSGPSNQPQHF. The DNA of the CDR3 is TGTGCCAGCAGTCCGTCTTCTGGGCCTAGCAATCAGCCCCAGCATTTT.